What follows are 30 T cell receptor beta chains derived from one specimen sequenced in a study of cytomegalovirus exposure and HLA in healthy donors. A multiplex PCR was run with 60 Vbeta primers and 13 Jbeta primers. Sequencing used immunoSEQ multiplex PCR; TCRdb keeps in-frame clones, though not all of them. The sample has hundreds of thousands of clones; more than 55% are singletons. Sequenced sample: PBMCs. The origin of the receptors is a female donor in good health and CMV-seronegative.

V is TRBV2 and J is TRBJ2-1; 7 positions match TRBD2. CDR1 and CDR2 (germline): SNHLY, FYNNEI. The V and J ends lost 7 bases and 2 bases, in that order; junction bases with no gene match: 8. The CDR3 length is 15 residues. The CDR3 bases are TGTGCCAGCACGAGGACTAGTAAGCCCTACAATGAGCAGTTCTTC. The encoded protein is CASTRTSKPYNEQFF.

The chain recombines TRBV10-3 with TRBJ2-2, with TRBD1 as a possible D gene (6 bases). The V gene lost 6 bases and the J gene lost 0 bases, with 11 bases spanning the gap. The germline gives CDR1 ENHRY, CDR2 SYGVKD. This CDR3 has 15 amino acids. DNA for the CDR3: TGTGCCATCAGAATCGGGACAACGAACACCGGGGAGCTGTTTTTT. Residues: CAIRIGTTNTGELFF.

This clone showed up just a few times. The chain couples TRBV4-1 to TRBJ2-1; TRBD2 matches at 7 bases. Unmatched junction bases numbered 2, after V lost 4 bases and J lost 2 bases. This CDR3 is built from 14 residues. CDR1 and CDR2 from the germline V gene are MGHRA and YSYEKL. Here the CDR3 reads CASSLAGAYNEQFF. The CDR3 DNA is TGCGCCAGCAGCCTAGCGGGTGCCTACAATGAGCAGTTCTTC.

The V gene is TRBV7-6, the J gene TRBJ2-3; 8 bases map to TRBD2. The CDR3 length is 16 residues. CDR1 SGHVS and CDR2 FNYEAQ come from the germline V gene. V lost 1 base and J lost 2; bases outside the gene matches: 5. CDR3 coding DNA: TGTGCCAGCAGCTTAGAACTAGCGGAGTTCACAGATACGCAGTATTTT. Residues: CASSLELAEFTDTQYF.

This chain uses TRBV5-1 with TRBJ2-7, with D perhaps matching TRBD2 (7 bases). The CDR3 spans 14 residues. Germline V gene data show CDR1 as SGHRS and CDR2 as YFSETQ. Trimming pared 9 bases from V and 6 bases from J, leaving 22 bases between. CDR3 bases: TGCGCCACCAACGAGGGCGGACTAGGGGGCGAGCAGTACTTC. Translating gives CATNEGGLGGEQYF.

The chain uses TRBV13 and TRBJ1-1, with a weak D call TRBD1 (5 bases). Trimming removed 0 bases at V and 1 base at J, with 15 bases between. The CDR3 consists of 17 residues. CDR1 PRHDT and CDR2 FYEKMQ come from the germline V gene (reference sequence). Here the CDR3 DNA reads TGTGCCAGCAGCTTAGGCCGGGGGGGAAGGAAGAACACTGAAGCTTTCTTT. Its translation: CASSLGRGGRKNTEAFF.

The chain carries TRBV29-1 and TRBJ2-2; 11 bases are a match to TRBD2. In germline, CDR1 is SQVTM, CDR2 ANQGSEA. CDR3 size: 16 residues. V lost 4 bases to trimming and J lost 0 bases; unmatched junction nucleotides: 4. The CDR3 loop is CSVGGLAEANTGELFF. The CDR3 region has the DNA TGCAGCGTTGGGGGACTAGCGGAAGCGAACACCGGGGAGCTGTTTTTT.

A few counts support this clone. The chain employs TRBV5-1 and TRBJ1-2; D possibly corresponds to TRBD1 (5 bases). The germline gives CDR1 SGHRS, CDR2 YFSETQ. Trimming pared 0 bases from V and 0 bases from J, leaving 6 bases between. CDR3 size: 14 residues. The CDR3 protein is CASSLGQPNYGYTF. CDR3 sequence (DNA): TGCGCCAGCAGCTTGGGACAGCCTAACTATGGCTACACCTTC. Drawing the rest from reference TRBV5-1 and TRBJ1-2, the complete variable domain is KAGVTQTPRYLIKTRGQQVTLSCSPISGHRSVSWYQQTPGQGLQFLFEYFSETQRNKGNFPGRFSGRQFSNSRSEMNVSTLELGDSALYLCASSLGQPNYGYTFGSGTRLTVV.

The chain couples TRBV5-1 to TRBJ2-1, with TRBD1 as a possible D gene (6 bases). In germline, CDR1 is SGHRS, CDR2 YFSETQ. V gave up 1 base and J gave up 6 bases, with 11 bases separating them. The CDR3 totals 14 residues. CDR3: CASSLQGMGNEQFF. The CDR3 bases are TGCGCCAGCAGCTTGCAGGGGATGGGCAATGAGCAGTTCTTC.

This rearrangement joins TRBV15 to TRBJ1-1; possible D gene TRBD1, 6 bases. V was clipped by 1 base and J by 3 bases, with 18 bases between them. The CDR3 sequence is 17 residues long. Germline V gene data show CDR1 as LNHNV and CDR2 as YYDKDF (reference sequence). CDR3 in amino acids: CATSRGVGQGTYTEAFF. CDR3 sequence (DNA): TGTGCCACCAGCAGAGGTGTGGGACAAGGAACGTACACTGAAGCTTTCTTT. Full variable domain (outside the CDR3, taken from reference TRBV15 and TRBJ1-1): DAMVIQNPRYQVTQFGKPVTLSCSQTLNHNVMYWYQQKSSQAPKLLFHYYDKDFNNEADTPDNFQSRRPNTSFCFLDIRSPGLGDTAMYLCATSRGVGQGTYTEAFFGQGTRLTVV.

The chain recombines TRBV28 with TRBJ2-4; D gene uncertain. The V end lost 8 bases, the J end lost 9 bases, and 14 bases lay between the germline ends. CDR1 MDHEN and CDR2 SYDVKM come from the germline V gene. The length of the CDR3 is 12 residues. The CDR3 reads CASHNPAGIQYF. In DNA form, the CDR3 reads TGTGCCAGCCATAACCCCGCAGGCATTCAGTACTTC. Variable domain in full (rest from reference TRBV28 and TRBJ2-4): DVKVTQSSRYLVKRTGEKVFLECVQDMDHENMFWYRQDPGLGLRLIYFSYDVKMKEKGDIPEGYSVSREKKERFSLILESASTNQTSMYLCASHNPAGIQYFGAGTRLSVL.

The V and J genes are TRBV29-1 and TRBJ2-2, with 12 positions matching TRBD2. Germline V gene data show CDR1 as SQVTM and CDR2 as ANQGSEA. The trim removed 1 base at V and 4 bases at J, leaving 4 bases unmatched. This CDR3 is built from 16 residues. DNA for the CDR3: TGCAGCGTTGAAGCTAGCGGGAGGGCAAGCACCGGGGAGCTGTTTTTT. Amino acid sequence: CSVEASGRASTGELFF.

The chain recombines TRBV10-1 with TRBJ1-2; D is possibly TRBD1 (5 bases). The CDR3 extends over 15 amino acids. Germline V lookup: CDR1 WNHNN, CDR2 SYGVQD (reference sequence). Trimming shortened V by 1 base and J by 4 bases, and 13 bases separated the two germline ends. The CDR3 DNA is TGCGCCAGCAGTGAGTTCCAGGGTCCCATCTATGGCTACACCTTC. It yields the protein CASSEFQGPIYGYTF.

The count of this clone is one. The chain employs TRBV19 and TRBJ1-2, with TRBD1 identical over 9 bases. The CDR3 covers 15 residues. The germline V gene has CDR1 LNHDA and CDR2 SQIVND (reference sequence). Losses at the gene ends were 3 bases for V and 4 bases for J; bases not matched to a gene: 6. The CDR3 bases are TGTGCCAGTAGTATTAGTACAGGGGGCGGCTATGGCTACACCTTC. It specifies CASSISTGGGYGYTF.

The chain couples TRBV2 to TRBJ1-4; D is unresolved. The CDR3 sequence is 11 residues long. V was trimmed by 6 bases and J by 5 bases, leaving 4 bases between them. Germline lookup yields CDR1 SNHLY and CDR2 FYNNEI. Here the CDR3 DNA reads TGTGCCAGCAGCGGGAATGAAAAACTGTTTTTT. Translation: CASSGNEKLFF.

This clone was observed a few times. The CDR3 sequence is CASSLEGAGYEQFF. Written as DNA, the CDR3 is TGTGCCAGCAGCTTAGAGGGGGCGGGTTATGAGCAGTTCTTC. The J gene is TRBJ2-1, the V gene TRBV7-2, with TRBD1 matching 7 bases. The length of the CDR3 is 14 residues. The ends lost 1 base at V and 8 bases at J; junction bases unmatched: 5. The germline gives CDR1 SGHTA, CDR2 FQGNSA.

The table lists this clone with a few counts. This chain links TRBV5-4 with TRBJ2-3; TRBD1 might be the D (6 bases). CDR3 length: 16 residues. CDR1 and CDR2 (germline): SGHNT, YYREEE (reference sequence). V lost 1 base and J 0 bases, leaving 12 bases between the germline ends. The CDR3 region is CASSLNRETSTDTQYF. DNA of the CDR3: TGTGCCAGCAGCTTGAACAGGGAGACTAGCACAGATACGCAGTATTTT. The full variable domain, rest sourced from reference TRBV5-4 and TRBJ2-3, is ETGVTQSPTHLIKTRGQQVTLRCSSQSGHNTVSWYQQALGQGPQFIFQYYREEENGRGNFPPRFSGLQFPNYSSELNVNALELDDSALYLCASSLNRETSTDTQYFGPGTRLTVL.

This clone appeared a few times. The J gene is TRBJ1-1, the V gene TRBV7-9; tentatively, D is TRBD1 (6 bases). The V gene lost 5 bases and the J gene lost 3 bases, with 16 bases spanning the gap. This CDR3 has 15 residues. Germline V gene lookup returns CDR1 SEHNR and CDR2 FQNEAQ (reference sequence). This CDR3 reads CASSALGGLDTEAFF. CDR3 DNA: TGTGCCAGCAGCGCGTTAGGGGGATTGGACACTGAAGCTTTCTTT.

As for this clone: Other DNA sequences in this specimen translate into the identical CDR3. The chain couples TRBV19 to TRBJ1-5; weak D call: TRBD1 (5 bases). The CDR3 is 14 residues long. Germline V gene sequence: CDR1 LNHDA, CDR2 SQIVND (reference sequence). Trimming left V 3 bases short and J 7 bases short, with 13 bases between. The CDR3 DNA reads TGTGCCAGTAGTATTAGGGGATCAGGGCAGCCCCAGCATTTT. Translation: CASSIRGSGQPQHF.

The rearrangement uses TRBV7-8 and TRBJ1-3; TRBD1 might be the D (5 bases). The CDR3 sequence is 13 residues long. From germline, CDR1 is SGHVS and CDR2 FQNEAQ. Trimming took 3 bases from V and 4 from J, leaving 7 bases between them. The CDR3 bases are TGTGCCAGCAGCTTTAACAGGGGAAACACCATATATTTT. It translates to CASSFNRGNTIYF.

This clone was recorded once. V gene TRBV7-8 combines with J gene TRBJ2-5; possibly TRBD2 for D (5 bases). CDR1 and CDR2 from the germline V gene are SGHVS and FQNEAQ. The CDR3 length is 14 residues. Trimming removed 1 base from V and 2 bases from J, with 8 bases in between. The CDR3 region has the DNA TGTGCCAGCAGCTTAGATGGAGGACAAGAGACCCAGTACTTC. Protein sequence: CASSLDGGQETQYF.

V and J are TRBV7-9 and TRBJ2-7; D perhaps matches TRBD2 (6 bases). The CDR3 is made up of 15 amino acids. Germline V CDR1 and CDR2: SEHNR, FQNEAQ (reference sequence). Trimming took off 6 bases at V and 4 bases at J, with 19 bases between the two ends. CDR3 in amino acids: CASRDPRGTVYEQYF. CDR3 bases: TGTGCCAGCAGGGATCCTAGAGGGACTGTTTACGAGCAGTACTTC.

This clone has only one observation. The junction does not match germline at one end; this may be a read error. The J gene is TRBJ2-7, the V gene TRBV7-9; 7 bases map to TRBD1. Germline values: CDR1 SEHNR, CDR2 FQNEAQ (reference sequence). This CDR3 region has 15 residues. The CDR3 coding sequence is TGTTCCAGCAGCTTCTCCGGGACAGCGAGTTACGAGCAGTACTTC. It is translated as CSSSFSGTASYEQYF.

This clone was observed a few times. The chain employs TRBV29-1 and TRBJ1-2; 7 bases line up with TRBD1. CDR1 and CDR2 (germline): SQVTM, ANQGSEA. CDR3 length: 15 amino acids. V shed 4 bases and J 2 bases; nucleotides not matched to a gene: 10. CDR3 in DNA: TGCAGCGTTGGTCTTTTCTGGGACAGCAACTATGGCTACACCTTC. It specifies CSVGLFWDSNYGYTF.

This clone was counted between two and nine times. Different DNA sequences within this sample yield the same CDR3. CDR3 in DNA: TGTGCCAGCAGCCCCGGACTAGCGGGCACAGATACGCAGTATTTT. Translated: CASSPGLAGTDTQYF. The V gene is TRBV5-4, the J gene TRBJ2-3, with 10 bases aligning to TRBD2. Germline trimming cut 4 bases from V and 1 base from J; bases unmatched to any gene: 3. CDR3 size: 15 residues. Germline-derived CDR1 and CDR2 are SGHNT and YYREEE (reference sequence).

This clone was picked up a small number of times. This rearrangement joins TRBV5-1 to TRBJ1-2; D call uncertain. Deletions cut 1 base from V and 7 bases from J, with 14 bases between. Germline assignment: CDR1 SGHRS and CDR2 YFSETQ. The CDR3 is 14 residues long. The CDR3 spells CASSLNSPPGGYTF. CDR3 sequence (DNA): TGCGCCAGCAGCTTGAACAGCCCTCCTGGTGGCTACACCTTC. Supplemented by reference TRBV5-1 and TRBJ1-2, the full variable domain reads KAGVTQTPRYLIKTRGQQVTLSCSPISGHRSVSWYQQTPGQGLQFLFEYFSETQRNKGNFPGRFSGRQFSNSRSEMNVSTLELGDSALYLCASSLNSPPGGYTFGSGTRLTVV.

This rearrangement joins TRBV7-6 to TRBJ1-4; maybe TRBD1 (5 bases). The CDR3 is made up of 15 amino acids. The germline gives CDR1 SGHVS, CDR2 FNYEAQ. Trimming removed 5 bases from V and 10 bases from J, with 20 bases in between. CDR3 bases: TGTGCCAGCAGCCCGGGAGCGGGGCCGTCTGGAAAACTGTTTTTT. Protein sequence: CASSPGAGPSGKLFF.

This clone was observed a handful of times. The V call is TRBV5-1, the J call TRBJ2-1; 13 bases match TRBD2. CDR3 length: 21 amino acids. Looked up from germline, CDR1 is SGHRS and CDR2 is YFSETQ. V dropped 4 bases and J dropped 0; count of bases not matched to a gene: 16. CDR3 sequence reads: CASSPGVGVGLAGVSYNEQFF. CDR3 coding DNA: TGCGCCAGCAGCCCGGGGGTTGGGGTAGGACTAGCGGGGGTCTCCTACAATGAGCAGTTCTTC. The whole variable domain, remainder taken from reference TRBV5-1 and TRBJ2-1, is KAGVTQTPRYLIKTRGQQVTLSCSPISGHRSVSWYQQTPGQGLQFLFEYFSETQRNKGNFPGRFSGRQFSNSRSEMNVSTLELGDSALYLCASSPGVGVGLAGVSYNEQFFGPGTRLTVL.

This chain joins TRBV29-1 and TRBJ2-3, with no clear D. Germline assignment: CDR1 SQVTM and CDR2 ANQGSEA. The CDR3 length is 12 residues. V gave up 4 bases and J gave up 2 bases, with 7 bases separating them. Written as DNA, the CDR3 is TGCAGCGTTGTATCTTACACAGATACGCAGTATTTT. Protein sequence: CSVVSYTDTQYF.

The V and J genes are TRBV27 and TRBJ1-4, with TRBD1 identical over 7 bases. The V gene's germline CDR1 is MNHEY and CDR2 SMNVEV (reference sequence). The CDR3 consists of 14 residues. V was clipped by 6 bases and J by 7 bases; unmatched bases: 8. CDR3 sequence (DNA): TGTGCCAGCAGAGGGGGCAGGAGAGGTGAAAAACTGTTTTTT. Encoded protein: CASRGGRRGEKLFF.